This TCR beta chain is from a study of T-cell reconstitution after alpha-beta-depleted transplantation in children. Study results and caveats: One year post-transplant, T-cell counts and diversity were largely derived from T cells produced anew.

The TCRbeta library was prepared with unique molecular identifiers. MiXCR was run by TCRdb on the PCR reads, yielding one entry per CDR3 protein. The table shows more than 400,000 distinct CDR3 sequences, with roughly an eighth occurring only once. V was cut by 2 bases and J by 11 bases, with 10 bases left in between. Germline loops: CDR1 SGHKS, CDR2 YYEKEE (reference sequence). The CDR3 length is 11 residues. This clonotype was recorded a few times. Its antigen is currently unknown. The starting material was PBMCs, mostly from graft donor cells, obtained 180 days after TCRalphabeta/CD19-depleted stem cell transplant. The chain has TRBV5-5 and TRBJ1-2, with D uncertain. This clonotype was sampled from a female patient under 10 years old who had a stem cell transplant for aplastic anemia, so the T cells may come from the graft donor. The CDR3 protein is CASSFSRQYTF. The CDR3 nucleotides read TGTGCCAGCAGCTTTTCTCGTCAGTACACCTTC.